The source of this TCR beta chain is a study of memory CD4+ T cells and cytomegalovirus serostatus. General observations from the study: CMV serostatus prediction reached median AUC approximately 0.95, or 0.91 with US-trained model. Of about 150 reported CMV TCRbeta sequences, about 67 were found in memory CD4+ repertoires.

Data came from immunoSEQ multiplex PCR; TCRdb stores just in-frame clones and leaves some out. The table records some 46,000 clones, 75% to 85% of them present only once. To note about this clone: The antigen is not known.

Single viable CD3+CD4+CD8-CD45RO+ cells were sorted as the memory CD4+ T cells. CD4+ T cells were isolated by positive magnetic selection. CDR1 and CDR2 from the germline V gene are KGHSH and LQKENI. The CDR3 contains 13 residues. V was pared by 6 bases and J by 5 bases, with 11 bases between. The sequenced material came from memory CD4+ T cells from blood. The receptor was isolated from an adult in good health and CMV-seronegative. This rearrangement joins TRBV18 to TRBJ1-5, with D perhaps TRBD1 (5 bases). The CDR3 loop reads CASSGQNDQPQHF. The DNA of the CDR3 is TGTGCCAGCTCGGGGCAGAACGATCAGCCCCAGCATTTT.